This T cell receptor (beta chain) was sequenced during a study of a mutant IDH1 vaccine in newly diagnosed glioma. The repertoire was sequenced with immunoSEQ multiplex PCR; TCRdb's copy has only in-frame clones and lacks some. The sample holds tens of thousands of clones; roughly 80% are singletons and the top ten take 6% to 9.5%. Time point specified: baseline, week 1 (first vaccination visit). Treatment here: pre-vaccination baseline after standard-of-care therapy. Looked up from germline, CDR1 is SGHTA and CDR2 is FQGNSA. CDR3 length: 18 residues. Trimming took 0 bases from V and 0 from J, leaving 15 bases between them.

The chain has TRBV7-2 and TRBJ1-5; maybe TRBD1 (5 bases). The source is a woman in her fifties or sixties with glioma. This specimen consisted of PBMCs, obtained from a glioma patient treated with radiotherapy, temozolomide or both. The CDR3 DNA is TGTGCCAGCAGCTTAGCGTTTCGGTTGGGGGATAGCAATCAGCCCCAGCATTTT. Translation gives CASSLAFRLGDSNQPQHF.